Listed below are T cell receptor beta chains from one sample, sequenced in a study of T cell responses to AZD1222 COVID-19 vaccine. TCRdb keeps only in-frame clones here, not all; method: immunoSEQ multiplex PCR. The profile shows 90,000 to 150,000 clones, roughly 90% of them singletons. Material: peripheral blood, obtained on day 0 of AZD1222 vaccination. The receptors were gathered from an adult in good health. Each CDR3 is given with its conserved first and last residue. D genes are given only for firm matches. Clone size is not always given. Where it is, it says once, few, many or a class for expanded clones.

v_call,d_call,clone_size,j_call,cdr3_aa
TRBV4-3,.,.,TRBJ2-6,CASSQDAMGSGANVLTF
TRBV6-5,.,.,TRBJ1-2,CASSYGGPDSDYGYTF
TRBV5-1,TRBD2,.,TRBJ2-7,CASRPGLATYEQYF
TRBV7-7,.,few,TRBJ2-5,CASSPLPGRVQETQYF
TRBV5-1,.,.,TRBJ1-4,CASSLGMTNEKLFF
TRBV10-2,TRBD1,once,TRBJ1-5,CASTQGGSNQPQHF
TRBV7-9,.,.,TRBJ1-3,CASSPSGTFLSGNTIYF
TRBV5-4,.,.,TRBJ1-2,CASSVLTEANYGYTF
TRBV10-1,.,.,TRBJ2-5,CATPGREETQYF
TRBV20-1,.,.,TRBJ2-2,CSASPSGSGTGELFF
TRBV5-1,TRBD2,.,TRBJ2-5,CASSLRGTSGGQETQYF
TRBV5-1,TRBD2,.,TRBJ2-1,CASRPSGGEENEQFF
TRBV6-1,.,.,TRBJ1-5,CASSESGHRGPQHF
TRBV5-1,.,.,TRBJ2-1,CASSYSGSSYNEQFF
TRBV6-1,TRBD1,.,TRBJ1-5,CASSDWRRDRGQPQHF
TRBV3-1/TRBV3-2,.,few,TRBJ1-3,CASTFGPRSGNTIYF
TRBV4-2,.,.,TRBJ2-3,CASSPKQDFTDTQYF
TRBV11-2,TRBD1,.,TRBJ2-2,CASSGGWDSHTGELFF
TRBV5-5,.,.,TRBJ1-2,CASSLGLEKEDTF
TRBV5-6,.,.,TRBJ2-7,CASSLVPYEQYF
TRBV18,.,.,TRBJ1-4,CASSRWTDEKLFF
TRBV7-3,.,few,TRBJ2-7,CASSHGPAYEQYF
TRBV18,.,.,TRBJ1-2,CASSPLLQGNGYTF
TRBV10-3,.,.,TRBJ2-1,CAISESATTNEQFF
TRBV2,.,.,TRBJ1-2,CASRARALYTF
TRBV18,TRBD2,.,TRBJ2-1,CASSPLTSGGYNEQFF
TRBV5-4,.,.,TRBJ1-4,CASSQGPINEKLFF
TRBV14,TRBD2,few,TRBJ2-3,CASSQWTSAFGTQYF
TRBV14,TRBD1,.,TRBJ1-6,CASSRTGISYNSPLHF
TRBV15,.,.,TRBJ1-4,CATSPSPGGNEKLFF
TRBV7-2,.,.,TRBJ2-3,CASSLAGRSTDTQYF
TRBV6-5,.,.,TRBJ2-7,CASSYSRPPYEQYF
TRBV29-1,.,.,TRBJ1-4,CSVRDGGVEKLFF
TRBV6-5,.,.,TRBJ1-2,CASSYSGENYGYTF
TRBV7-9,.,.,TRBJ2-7,CASSLVTEGYEQYF
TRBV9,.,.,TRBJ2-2,CASSVGGTGYNNTGELFF
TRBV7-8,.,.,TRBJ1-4,CASSLDGGTSEKLFF